The clone carrying this T cell receptor beta chain was seen a few times. No antigen is known for it. These gene names are mouse names. Read data end 4 residues before the CDR3 end; the end is taken from the germline J gene. Researchers sorted pooled cutaneous lymph node cells on the basis of CD4, CD8alpha, NKG2D, NKG2ACE and other markers. Per the germline V gene, CDR1 is NNHNN and CDR2 is SYGAGS (reference sequence). V lost 2 bases to trimming and J lost 0 bases, with 4 bases between them. This CDR3 is 13 amino acids long. This record belongs to a study of CD8+ T cells in alopecia areata. General study findings and limits: Shared TCR sequences were less clear between patients than in mice, possibly partly from HLA diversity. Lesional scalp displayed greater clonality than normal scalp, most notably in alopecia totalis/universalis. Normal skin's resident alphabeta T cells are also sequenced in scalp samples.

RNA was isolated and reverse transcribed to cDNA, the sequencing template. Repertoires were generated with immunoSEQ multiplex PCR, while TCRdb's copy carries only in-frame clones and drops some. Listed for the sample are 270,000 or so clones, none seen a single time. Sample: CD4+ T cells sorted from a lymph node. This sequence was found in a C3H/HeJ mouse with alopecia areata. This strain has MHC haplotype H2-k. The chain carries TRBV13-2 and TRBJ2-4, with D hard to call. The CDR3 DNA, read in part, is TGTGCCAGCGGTGACATTAGTCAAAAC. The encoded protein is CASGDISQN. The CDR3 in its entirety is CASGDISQNTLYF.